This TCR beta chain is drawn from a study of beta chain features in type 1 diabetes. Study at large: Age and gender were similar between patients and healthy donors, as were cell yields. Study-level results: For Type 1 diabetes patients, all four CD4+ subsets carried TCRB CDR3s that were moderately but significantly shorter.

What was sequenced were expressed TCRB transcripts, since all of the isolated RNA had been reverse transcribed. Assay used: immunoSEQ multiplex PCR; TCRdb lists only in-frame clones, some missing. The sample includes around 360,000 clones, roughly 12% of them seen just once. Note on this clone: Its antigen is as yet unknown.

V dropped 8 bases and J dropped 3; count of bases not matched to a gene: 8. Germline lookup yields CDR1 PRHDT and CDR2 FYEKMQ (reference sequence). The CDR3 consists of 15 residues. One heparinised draw, averaging roughly 0.12 L, was taken per donor. It was via CD45RO/CCR7/CD25/CD127/CD95/CD27 that CD4+ naive, central memory, regulatory and stem cell-like memory cells were sorted. Purities in excess of 95% were seen in all sorted populations. The source material was naive CD4+ T cells from blood. The V and J genes are TRBV13 and TRBJ2-2; 8 bases match TRBD2. The receptor's source is a young woman with type 1 diabetes. Here the CDR3 DNA reads TGTGCCAGCGCTGCGCCTAGCGGGTACACCGGGGAGCTGTTTTTT. The encoded protein is CASAAPSGYTGELFF. Full variable domain (missing parts from reference TRBV13 and TRBJ2-2): AAGVIQSPRHLIKEKRETATLKCYPIPRHDTVYWYQQGPGQDPQFLISFYEKMQSDKGSIPDRFSAQQFSDYHSELNMSSLELGDSALYFCASAAPSGYTGELFFGEGSRLTVL.